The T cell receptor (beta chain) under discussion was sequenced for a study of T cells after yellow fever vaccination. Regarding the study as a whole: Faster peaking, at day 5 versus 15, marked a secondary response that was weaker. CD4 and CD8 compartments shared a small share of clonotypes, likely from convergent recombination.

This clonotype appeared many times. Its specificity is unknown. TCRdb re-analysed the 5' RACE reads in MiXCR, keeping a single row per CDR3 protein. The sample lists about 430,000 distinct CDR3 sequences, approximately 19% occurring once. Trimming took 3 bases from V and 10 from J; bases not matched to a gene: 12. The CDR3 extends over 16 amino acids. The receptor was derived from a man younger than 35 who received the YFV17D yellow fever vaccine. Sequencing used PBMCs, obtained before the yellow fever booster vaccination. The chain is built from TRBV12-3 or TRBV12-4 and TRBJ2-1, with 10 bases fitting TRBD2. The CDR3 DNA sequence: TGTGCCAGCAGTTTGGTCAGCGGGGGGGCCGGAAAGGAGCAGTTCTTC. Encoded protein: CASSLVSGGAGKEQFF.